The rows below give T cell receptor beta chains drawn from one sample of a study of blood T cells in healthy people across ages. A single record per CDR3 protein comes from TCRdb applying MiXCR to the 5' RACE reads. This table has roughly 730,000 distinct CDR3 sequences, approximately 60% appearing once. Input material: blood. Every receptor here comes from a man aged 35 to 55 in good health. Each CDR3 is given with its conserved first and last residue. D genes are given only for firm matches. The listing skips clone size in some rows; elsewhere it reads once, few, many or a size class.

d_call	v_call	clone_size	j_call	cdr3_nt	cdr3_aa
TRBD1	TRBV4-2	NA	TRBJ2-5	TGTGCCAGCAGCCGCCGACAGGGGATTGGGGCCCAGTACTTC	CASSRRQGIGAQYF
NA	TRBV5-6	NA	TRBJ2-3	TGTGCCAGCAGCTGGGTAATCCGGGACTCAGAAAACACAGATACGCAGTATTTT	CASSWVIRDSENTDTQYF
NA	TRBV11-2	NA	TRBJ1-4	TGTGCCAGCAGGAGAGGGACGGGGGGGGCGCGTACTAATGAAAAACTGTTTTTT	CASRRGTGGARTNEKLFF
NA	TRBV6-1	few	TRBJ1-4	TGTGCCAGCAGTGAGTCGGCATCCACTAATGAAAAACTGTTTTTT	CASSESASTNEKLFF
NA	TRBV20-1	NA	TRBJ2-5	TGCAGTGCTAGACCTTTATCTCGGGGCGGCCAAGAGACCCAGTACTTC	CSARPLSRGGQETQYF
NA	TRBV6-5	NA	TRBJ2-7	TGTGCCAGCAGTTACTCGAAAACAGGGACCTACGAGCAGTACTTC	CASSYSKTGTYEQYF
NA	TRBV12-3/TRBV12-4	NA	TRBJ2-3	TGTGCCAGCAGTGTAGGGATATTCACAGATACGCAGTATTTT	CASSVGIFTDTQYF
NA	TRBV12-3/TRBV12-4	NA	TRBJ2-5	TGTGCCAGCAGTTTAGAGGGTGTCGGGGAGACCCAGTACTTC	CASSLEGVGETQYF
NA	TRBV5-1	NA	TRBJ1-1	TGCGCCAGCAGCCTCAATTCCGAGGGTGAAGCTTTCTTT	CASSLNSEGEAFF
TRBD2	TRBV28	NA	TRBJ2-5	TGTGCCAGCAGTTCCGGACTAGCGGGAGTGGAGGAGACCCAGTACTTC	CASSSGLAGVEETQYF
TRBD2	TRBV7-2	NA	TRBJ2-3	TGTGCCAGCAGCCCGAGGTCCCCAGCGGGAGGGGCCGATACGCAGTATTTT	CASSPRSPAGGADTQYF
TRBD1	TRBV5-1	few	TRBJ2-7	TGCGCCAGCAGCCGCGGACAGGGGATCTCCTACGAGCAGTACTTC	CASSRGQGISYEQYF
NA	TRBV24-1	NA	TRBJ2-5	TGTGCCACCAGTGATACCCGACGCAGCCTCATGGAGACCCAGTACTTC	CATSDTRRSLMETQYF
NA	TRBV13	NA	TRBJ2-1	TGTGCCAGCAGCTTAACGGGAGACTACAATGAGCAGTTCTTC	CASSLTGDYNEQFF
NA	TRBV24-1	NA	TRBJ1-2	TGTGCCACCAGCTCGACCGGGAAATATGGCTACACCTTC	CATSSTGKYGYTF
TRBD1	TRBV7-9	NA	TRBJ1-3	TGTGCCAGCAGCCACCCCGACAGGGCACAAAGAAACACCATATATTTT	CASSHPDRAQRNTIYF
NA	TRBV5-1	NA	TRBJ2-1	TGCGCCAGCAGCTTCGCAGGGCCCCACAATGTGCAGTTCTTC	CASSFAGPHNVQFF
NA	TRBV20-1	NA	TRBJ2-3	TGCAGTGCTAGAGATCCCACTAGTGGCACAGATACGCAGTATTTT	CSARDPTSGTDTQYF
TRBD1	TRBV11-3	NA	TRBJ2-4	TGTGCCAGCAGCCCGACAGGGGGCAACCAGCTAGCCAAAAACATTCAGTACTTC	CASSPTGGNQLAKNIQYF
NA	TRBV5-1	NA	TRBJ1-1	TGCGCCAGCACCCCAATGGGGCCTATCCACACTGAAGCTTTCTTT	CASTPMGPIHTEAFF
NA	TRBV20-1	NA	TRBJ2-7	TGCAGTGCGCGGGAAGGGGGTAACTCCTACGAGCAGTACTTC	CSAREGGNSYEQYF
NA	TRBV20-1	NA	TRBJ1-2	TGCAGTGCTAGAGCCCCAGGGGAAGGCTACACCTTC	CSARAPGEGYTF
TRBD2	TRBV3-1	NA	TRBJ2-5	TGTGCCGGCAGCCAAGAAACTAGCGGGAGTAGTGGGACCCAGTACTTC	CAGSQETSGSSGTQYF
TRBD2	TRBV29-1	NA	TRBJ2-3	TGCAGCGTTGAGGGGGGGGACTTAAGCACAGATACGCAGTATTTT	CSVEGGDLSTDTQYF
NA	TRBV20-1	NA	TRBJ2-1	TGCAGTGCAGAACTTATCCCCTACAATGAGCAGTTCTTC	CSAELIPYNEQFF
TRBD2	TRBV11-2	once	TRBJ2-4	TGTGCCAGCAGCTTATTTCTTAAATTAGAACTAGCGGGCAAACCTCAAAACATTCAGTACTTC	CASSLFLKLELAGKPQNIQYF
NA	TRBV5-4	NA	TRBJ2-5	TGTGCCAGCAGCTTCGGCGATAGGGTGAGGACCCAGTACTTC	CASSFGDRVRTQYF
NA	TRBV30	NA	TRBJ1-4	TGTGCCTGGAGCCTAGTGGAGGAAAAACTGTTTTTT	CAWSLVEEKLFF
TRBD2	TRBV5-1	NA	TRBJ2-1	TGCGCCAGCAGCCTTGATACTAGCGGGAGTATTGATGAGCAGTTCTTC	CASSLDTSGSIDEQFF
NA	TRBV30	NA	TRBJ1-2	TGTGCCTGGAGTGTCTATACAACGGGCCATGGCTACACCTTC	CAWSVYTTGHGYTF
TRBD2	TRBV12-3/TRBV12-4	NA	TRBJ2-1	TGTGCCAGCAGTTTTAGGCGGGGGGGCCTTACTGAGCAGTTCTTC	CASSFRRGGLTEQFF
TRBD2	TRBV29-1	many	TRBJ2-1	TGCAGCCTGAGGACTAGCGGGCAGATTCAGTTCTTC	CSLRTSGQIQFF
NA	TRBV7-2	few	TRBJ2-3	TGTGCCAGCAGCTTACAAGCGGACCCTGTCACAGATACGCAGTATTTT	CASSLQADPVTDTQYF
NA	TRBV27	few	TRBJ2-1	TGTGCCAGCAGTTTTAGGCCGAACAATGAGCAGTTCTTC	CASSFRPNNEQFF
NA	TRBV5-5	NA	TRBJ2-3	TGTGCCAGCAGCTTTTCGTTCCAGTTCACAGATACGCAGTATTTT	CASSFSFQFTDTQYF
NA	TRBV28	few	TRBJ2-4	TGTGCCAGCGGGGGCACCGCCAAAAACATTCAGTACTTC	CASGGTAKNIQYF
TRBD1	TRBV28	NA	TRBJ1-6	TGTGCCAGCAGTTTATATAACGTCGAGACAGGGGATTCACCCCTCCACTTT	CASSLYNVETGDSPLHF
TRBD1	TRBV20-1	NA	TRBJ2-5	TGCAGTGCTAGGCGGGACAGGGGGAGAGAGACCCAGTACTTC	CSARRDRGRETQYF
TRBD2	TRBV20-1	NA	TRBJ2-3	TGCAGTGCTAGTGCGGGGACTAGCTCTTGGGATACGCAGTATTTT	CSASAGTSSWDTQYF
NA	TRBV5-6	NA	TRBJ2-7	TGTGCCAGCAGCGTGGCCGACGCGTTCTACGAGCAGTACTTC	CASSVADAFYEQYF
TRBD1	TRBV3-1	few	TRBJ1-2	TGTGCCAGCAGCCAATTCGGGACAGGGGGCGCAGGCAAAGATGGCTACACCTTC	CASSQFGTGGAGKDGYTF